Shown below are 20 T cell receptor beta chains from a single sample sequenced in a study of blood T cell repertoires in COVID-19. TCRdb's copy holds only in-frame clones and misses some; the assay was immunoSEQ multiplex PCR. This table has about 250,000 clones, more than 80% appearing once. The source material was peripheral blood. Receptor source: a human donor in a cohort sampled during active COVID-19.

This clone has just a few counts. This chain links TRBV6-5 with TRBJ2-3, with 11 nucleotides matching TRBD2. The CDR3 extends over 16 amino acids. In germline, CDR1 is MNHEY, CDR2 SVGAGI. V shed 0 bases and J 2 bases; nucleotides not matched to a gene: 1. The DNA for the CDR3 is TGTGCCAGCAGTTACTCTAGCGGGGGGGCCACAGATACGCAGTATTTT. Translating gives CASSYSSGGATDTQYF.

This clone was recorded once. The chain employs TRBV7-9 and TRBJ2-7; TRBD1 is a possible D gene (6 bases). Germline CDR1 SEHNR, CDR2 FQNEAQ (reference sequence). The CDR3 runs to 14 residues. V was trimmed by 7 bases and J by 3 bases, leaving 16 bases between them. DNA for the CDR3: TGTGCCAGCACATCGAGGGGGAAGATCTACGAGCAGTACTTC. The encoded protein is CASTSRGKIYEQYF.

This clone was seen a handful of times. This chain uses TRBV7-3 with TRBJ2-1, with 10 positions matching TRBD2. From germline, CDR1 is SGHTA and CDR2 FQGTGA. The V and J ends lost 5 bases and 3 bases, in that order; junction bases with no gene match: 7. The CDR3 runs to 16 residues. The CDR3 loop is CASSLLSGGLYNEQFF. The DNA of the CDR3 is TGTGCCAGCAGCCTCCTTAGCGGGGGGCTCTACAATGAGCAGTTCTTC.

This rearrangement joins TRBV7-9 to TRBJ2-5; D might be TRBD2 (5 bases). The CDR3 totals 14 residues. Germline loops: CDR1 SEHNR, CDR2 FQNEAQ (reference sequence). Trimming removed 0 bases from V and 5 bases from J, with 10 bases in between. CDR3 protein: CASSLAGMAETQYF. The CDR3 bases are TGTGCCAGCAGCTTAGCCGGGATGGCGGAGACCCAGTACTTC.

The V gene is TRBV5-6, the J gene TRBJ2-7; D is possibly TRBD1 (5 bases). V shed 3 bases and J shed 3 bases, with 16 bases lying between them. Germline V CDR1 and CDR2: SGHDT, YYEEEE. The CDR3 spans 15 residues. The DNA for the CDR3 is TGTGCCAGCAGCTCGGCCTTGACAGACTTCTACGAGCAGTACTTC. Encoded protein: CASSSALTDFYEQYF.

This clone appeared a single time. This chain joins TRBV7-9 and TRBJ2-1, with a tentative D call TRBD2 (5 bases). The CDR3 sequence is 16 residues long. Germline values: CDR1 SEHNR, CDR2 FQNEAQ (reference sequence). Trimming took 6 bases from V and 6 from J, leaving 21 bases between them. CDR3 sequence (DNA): TGTGCCAGCAGTGCTACTCGAGGGTTACTCGGCAATGAGCAGTTCTTC. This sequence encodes CASSATRGLLGNEQFF.

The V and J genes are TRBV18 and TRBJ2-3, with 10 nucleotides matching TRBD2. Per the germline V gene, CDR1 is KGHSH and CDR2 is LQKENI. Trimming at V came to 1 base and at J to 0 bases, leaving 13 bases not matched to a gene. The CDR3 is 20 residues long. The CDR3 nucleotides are TGTGCCAGCTCACCACTCCCATCTAGCGGGGGTTGGAGAAGCACAGATACGCAGTATTTT. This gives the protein CASSPLPSSGGWRSTDTQYF.

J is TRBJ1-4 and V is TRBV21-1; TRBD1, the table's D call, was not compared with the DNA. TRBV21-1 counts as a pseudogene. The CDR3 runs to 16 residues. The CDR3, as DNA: TGTGCCAGCAGCAAAGAAAACAGGGAAACTAATGAAAAACTGTTTTTT. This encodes CASSKENRETNEKLFF.

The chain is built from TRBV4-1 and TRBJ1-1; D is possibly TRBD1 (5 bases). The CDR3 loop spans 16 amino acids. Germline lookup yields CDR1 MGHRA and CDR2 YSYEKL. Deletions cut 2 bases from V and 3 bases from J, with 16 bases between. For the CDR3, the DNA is TGCGCCAGCAGCCAACAATTTGGGGGGGGTTACACTGAAGCTTTCTTT. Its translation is CASSQQFGGGYTEAFF.

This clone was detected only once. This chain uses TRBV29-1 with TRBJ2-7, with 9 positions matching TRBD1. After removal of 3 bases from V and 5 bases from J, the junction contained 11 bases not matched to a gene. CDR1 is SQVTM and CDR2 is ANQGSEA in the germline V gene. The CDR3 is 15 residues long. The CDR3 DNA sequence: TGCAGCGTTGATGCCGGGACAGGGACGAAAAACGAGCAGTACTTC. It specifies CSVDAGTGTKNEQYF.

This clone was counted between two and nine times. The CDR3 DNA follows: TGTGCCATCAGTACTATAGGCTCTGGGGCCAACGTCCTGACTTTC. Residues: CAISTIGSGANVLTF. The chain links TRBV10-3 to TRBJ2-6, with D hard to call. Trimming shortened V by 5 bases and J by 0 bases, and 8 bases separated the two germline ends. Per the germline V gene, CDR1 is ENHRY and CDR2 is SYGVKD. The CDR3 sequence is 15 residues long.

The CDR3 protein is CASSSQGSKTQYF. In DNA, the CDR3 is TGTGCCAGCAGTTCACAGGGTTCAAAGACCCAGTACTTC. V gene TRBV28 combines with J gene TRBJ2-5; tentative D call: TRBD1 (6 bases). Trimming took 4 bases from V and 6 from J, leaving 12 bases between them. From germline, CDR1 is MDHEN and CDR2 SYDVKM. CDR3 length equals 13 residues.

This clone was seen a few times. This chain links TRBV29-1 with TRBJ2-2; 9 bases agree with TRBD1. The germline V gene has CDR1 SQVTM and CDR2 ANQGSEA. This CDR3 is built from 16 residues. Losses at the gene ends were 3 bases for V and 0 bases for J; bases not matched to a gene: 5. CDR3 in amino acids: CSVETGTGTNTGELFF. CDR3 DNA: TGCAGCGTTGAGACCGGGACAGGGACGAACACCGGGGAGCTGTTTTTT.

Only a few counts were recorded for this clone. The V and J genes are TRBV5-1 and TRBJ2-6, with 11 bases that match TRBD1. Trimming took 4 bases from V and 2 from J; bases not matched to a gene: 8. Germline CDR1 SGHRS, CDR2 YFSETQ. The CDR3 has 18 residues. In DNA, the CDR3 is TGCGCCAGCAGCCCAAACCCGGGACAGGGGGCTGGGGCCAACGTCCTGACTTTC. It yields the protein CASSPNPGQGAGANVLTF. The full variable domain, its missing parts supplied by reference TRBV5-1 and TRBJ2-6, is KAGVTQTPRYLIKTRGQQVTLSCSPISGHRSVSWYQQTPGQGLQFLFEYFSETQRNKGNFPGRFSGRQFSNSRSEMNVSTLELGDSALYLCASSPNPGQGAGANVLTFGAGSRLTVL.

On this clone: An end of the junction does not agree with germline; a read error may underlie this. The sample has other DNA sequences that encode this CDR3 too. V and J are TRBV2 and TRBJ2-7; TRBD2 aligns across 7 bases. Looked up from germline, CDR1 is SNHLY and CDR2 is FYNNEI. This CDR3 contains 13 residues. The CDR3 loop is CASSEEAGFEQYF. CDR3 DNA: TGTGCCAGCAGTGAGGAAGCGGGGTTCGAGCAGTACTTT.

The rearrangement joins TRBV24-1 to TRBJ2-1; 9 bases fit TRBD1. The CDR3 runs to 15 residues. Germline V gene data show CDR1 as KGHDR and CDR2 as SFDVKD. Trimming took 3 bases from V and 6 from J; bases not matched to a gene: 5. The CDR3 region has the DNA TGTGCCACCAGTGATAGGAGACAGGGGGGCAATGAGCAGTTCTTC. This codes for CATSDRRQGGNEQFF.

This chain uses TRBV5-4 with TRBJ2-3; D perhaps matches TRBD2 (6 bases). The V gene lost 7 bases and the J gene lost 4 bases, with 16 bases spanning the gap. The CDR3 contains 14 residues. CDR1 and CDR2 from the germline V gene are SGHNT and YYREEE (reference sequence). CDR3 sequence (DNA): TGTGCCAGCCAATCCCGACTAGGAGCAGATACGCAGTATTTT. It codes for CASQSRLGADTQYF.

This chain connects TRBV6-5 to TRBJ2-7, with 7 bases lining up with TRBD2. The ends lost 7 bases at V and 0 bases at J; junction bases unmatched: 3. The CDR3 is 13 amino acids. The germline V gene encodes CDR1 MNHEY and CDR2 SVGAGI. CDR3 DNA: TGTGCCAGCACCCGGGACTACTCCTACGAGCAGTACTTC. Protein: CASTRDYSYEQYF.

CDR3 sequence: CYAAGDLRETQYF. In DNA, the CDR3 is TGTTATGCGGCGGGAGATTTACGAGAGACCCAGTACTTC. This chain joins TRBV19 and TRBJ2-5, with 7 bases aligning to TRBD2. Germline CDR1 and CDR2: LNHDA and SQIVND (reference sequence). The CDR3 is 13 amino acids.

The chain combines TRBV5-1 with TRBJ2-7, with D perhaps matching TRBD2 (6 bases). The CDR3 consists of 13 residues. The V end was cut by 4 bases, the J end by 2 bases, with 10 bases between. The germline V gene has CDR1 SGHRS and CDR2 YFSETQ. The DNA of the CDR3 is TGCGCCAGCAGCCCGACTAGAACCTACGAGCAGTACTTC. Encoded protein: CASSPTRTYEQYF.